This T cell receptor (beta chain) comes out of a study of control samples from healthy donors and cancer patients. This table comes from immunoSEQ multiplex PCR, and its TCRdb copy is limited to in-frame clones, with some not included. The sample comprises about 130,000 clones, more than 85% of which are singletons, and around 7.9% rests with the top ten. Germline CDR1 is KGHSH and CDR2 is LQKENI. After removal of 3 bases from V and 4 bases from J, the junction contained 7 bases not matched to a gene. This CDR3 spans 15 amino acids. This rearrangement joins TRBV18 to TRBJ2-3; 7 bases are shared with TRBD1. The sequence derives from a man younger than 35 in good health. The sequencing sample was made of blood. This CDR3 is CASSPSTGRADTQYF. The CDR3 region has the DNA TGTGCCAGCTCACCTTCGACAGGGCGGGCAGATACGCAGTATTTT.